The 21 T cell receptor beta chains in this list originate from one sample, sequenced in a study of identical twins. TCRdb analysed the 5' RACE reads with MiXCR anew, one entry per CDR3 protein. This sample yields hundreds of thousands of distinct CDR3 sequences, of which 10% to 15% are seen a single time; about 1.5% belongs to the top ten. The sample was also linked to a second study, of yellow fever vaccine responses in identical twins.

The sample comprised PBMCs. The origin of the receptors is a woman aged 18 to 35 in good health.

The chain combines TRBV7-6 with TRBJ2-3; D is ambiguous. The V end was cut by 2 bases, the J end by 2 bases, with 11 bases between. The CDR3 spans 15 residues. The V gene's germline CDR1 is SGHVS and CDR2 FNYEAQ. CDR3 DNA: TGTGCCAGCAGCTTAAACACTGGGTCCACAGATACGCAGTATTTT. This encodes CASSLNTGSTDTQYF.

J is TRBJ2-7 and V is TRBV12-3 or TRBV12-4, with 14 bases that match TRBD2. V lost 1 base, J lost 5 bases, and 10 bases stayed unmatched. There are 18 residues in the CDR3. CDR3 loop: CASSLVRLAGGPRDEQYF. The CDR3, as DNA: TGTGCCAGCAGTTTAGTACGACTAGCGGGAGGGCCGCGAGACGAGCAGTACTTC.

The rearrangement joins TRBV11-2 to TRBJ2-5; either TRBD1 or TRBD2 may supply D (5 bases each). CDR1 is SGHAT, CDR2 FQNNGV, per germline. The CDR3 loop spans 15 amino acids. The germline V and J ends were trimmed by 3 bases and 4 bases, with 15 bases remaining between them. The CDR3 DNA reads TGTGCCAGCAGCTTCACGGGGCCTCGGCGAGAGACCCAGTACTTC. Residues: CASSFTGPRRETQYF. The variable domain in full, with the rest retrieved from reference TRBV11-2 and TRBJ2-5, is EAGVAQSPRYKIIEKRQSVAFWCNPISGHATLYWYQQILGQGPKLLIQFQNNGVVDDSQLPKDRFSAERLKGVDSTLKIQPAKLEDSAVYLCASSFTGPRRETQYFGPGTRLLVL.

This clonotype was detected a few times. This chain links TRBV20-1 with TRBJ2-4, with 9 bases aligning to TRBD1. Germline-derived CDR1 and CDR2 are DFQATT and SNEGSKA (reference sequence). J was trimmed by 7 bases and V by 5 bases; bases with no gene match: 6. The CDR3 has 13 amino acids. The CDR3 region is CSAPGTGRNIQYF. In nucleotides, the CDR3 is TGCAGTGCTCCCGGGACAGGGAGGAACATTCAGTACTTC.

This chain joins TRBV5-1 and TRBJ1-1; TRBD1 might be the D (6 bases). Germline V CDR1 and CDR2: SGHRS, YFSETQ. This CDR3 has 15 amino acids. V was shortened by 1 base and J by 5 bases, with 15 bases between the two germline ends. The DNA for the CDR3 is TGCGCCAGCAGCTTGACCAAGGGAGGGGGAACTGAAGCTTTCTTT. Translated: CASSLTKGGGTEAFF. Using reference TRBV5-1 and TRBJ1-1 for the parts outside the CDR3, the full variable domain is KAGVTQTPRYLIKTRGQQVTLSCSPISGHRSVSWYQQTPGQGLQFLFEYFSETQRNKGNFPGRFSGRQFSNSRSEMNVSTLELGDSALYLCASSLTKGGGTEAFFGQGTRLTVV.

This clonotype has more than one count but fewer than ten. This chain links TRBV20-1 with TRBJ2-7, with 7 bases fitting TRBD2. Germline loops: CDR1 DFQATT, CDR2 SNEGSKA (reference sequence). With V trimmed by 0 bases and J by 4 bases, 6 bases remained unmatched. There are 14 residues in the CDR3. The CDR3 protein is CSARDPGLGYEQYF. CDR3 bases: TGCAGTGCTAGAGATCCCGGACTAGGTTACGAGCAGTACTTC.

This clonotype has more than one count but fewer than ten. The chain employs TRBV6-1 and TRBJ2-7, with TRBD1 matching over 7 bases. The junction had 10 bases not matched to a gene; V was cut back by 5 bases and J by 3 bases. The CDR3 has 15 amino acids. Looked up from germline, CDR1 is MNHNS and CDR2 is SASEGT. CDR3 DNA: TGTGCCAGCAGTCCTCCACAGACAGGGAACTACGAGCAGTACTTC. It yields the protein CASSPPQTGNYEQYF.

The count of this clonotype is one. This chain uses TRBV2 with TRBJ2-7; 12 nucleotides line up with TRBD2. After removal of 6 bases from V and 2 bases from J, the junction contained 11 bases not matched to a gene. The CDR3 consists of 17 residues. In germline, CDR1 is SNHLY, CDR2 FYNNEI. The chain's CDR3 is CASRGVPGLAGTYEQYF. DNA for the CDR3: TGTGCCAGCAGGGGTGTGCCAGGACTAGCGGGAACCTACGAGCAGTACTTC.

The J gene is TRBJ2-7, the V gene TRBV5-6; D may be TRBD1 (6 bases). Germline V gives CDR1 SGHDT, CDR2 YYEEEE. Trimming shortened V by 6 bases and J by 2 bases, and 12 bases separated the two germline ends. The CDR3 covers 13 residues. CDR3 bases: TGTGCCAGCAAGCAAGACAGGACCTACGAGCAGTACTTC. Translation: CASKQDRTYEQYF. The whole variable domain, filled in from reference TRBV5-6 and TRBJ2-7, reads DAGVTQSPTHLIKTRGQQVTLRCSPKSGHDTVSWYQQALGQGPQFIFQYYEEEERQRGNFPDRFSGHQFPNYSSELNVNALLLGDSALYLCASKQDRTYEQYFGPGTRLTVT.

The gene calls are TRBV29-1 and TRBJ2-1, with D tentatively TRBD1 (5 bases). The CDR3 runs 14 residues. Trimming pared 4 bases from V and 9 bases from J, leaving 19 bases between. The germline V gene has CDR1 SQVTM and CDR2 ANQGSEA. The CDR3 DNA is TGCAGCGTTGCGCCCATGGGGCTAGGGGTTGAGCAGTTCTTC. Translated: CSVAPMGLGVEQFF.

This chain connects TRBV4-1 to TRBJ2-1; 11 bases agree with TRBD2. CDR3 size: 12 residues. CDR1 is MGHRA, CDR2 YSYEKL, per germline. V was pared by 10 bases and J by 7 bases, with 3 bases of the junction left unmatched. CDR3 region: CATSGGKNEQFF. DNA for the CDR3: TGCGCCACTAGCGGGGGGAAAAATGAGCAGTTCTTC.

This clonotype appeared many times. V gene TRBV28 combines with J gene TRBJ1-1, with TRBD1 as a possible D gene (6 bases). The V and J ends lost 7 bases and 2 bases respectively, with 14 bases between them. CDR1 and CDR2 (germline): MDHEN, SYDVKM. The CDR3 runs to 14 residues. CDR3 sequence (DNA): TGTGCCAGCACCTGGGGGGGCTTAAACACTGAAGCTTTCTTT. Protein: CASTWGGLNTEAFF.

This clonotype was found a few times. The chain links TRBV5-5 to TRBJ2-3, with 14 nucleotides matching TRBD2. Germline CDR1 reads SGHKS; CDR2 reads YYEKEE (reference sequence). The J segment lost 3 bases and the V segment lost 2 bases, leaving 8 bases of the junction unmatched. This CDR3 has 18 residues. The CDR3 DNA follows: TGTGCCAGCAGCTTAGGGACTAGCGGGAGTTTCGGTACAGATACGCAGTATTTT. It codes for CASSLGTSGSFGTDTQYF.

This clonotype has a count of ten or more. In DNA, the CDR3 is TGTGCCAGCAGCTTAGGGCTAGCTCTAAGCAATGAGCAGTTCTTC. Protein sequence: CASSLGLALSNEQFF. The chain is built from TRBV7-3 and TRBJ2-1, with a possible D match to TRBD2 (5 bases). Per germline, CDR1 SGHTA and CDR2 FQGTGA. V dropped 2 bases and J dropped 6 bases, with 14 bases sitting between them. The CDR3 loop spans 15 amino acids.

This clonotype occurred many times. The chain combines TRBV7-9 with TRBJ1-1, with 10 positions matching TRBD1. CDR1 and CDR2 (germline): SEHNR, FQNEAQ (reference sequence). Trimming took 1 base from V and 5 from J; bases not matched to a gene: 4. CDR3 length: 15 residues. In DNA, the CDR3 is TGTGCCAGCAGCTTAGGGACAGGGGGAAATACTGAAGCTTTCTTT. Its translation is CASSLGTGGNTEAFF.

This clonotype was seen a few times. CDR3 nucleotides: TGCGCCAGCAGCCAACGCGGGGGCTTCCAAGAGACCCAGTACTTC. Its translation is CASSQRGGFQETQYF. The chain is built from TRBV5-1 and TRBJ2-5, with a tentative D call TRBD2 (7 bases). V was clipped by 4 bases and J by 1 base, with 14 bases between them. From germline, CDR1 is SGHRS and CDR2 YFSETQ. CDR3 length: 15 residues.

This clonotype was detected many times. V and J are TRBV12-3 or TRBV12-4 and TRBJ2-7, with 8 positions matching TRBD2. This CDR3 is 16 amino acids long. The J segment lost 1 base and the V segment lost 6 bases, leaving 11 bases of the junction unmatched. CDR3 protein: CASRLSRTSGSYEQYF. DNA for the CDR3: TGTGCCAGCAGGTTGTCACGAACTAGCGGATCCTACGAGCAGTACTTC.

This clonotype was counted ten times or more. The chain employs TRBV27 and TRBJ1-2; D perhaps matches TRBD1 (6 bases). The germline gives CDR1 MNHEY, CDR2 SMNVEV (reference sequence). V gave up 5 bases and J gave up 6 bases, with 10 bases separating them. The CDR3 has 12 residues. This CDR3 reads CASSETGNGYTF. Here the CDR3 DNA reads TGTGCCAGCAGTGAAACAGGGAATGGCTACACCTTC.

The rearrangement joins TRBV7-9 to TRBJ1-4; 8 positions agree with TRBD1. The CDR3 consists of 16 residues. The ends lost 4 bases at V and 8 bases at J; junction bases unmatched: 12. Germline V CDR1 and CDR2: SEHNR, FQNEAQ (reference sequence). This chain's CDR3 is CASSSLNRGTEEKLFF. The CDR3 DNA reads TGTGCCAGCAGCTCACTAAACAGGGGGACCGAAGAAAAACTGTTTTTT.

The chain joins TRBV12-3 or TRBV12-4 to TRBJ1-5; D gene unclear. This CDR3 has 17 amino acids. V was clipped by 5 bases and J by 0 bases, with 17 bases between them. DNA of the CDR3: TGTGCCAGCAGTCCGCCGGAGACCTATTATAGCAATCAGCCCCAGCATTTT. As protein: CASSPPETYYSNQPQHF.

Here the CDR3 reads CATSRDGRLERHEQFF. The CDR3 region has the DNA TGTGCCACCAGCAGAGATGGGCGACTGGAGCGCCATGAGCAGTTCTTC. J is TRBJ2-1 and V is TRBV15; D not certain. From germline, CDR1 is LNHNV and CDR2 YYDKDF (reference sequence). Deletions cut 0 bases from V and 8 bases from J, with 17 bases between. CDR3 size: 16 residues.